These 16 T cell receptor beta chains were all obtained from the same sample, sequenced in a study of long-term antiretroviral therapy in people with HIV (dated by TCRdb to the early 2020s). The immunoSEQ hsTCRB v3.0 assay was used at survey level resolution to sequence the TRB variable region. The source is immuneACCESS, and TCRdb retained only in-frame sequences with V and J called. Part of the clones is not carried over; for the studies checked, unresolved V genes explain less than half of this, and the remainder is unexplained. The sample table records just under 35,000 clones; about 85% of these occur just once. The top ten hold more than 4.5% of the sample. Specimen: unsorted PBMCs, collected about 2.7 years before starting antiretroviral therapy. The source of these receptors is a woman younger than 45 with HIV.

This chain connects TRBV4-1 to TRBJ2-5; possibly TRBD2 for D (5 bases). CDR3 length: 14 residues. Trimming cost V 1 base and J 6 bases, with 12 bases left between them. Germline V lookup: CDR1 MGHRA, CDR2 YSYEKL. The CDR3 bases are TGCGCCAGCAGCCAAGGATCGGGGTTAAAGACCCAGTACTTC. As protein: CASSQGSGLKTQYF.

This rearrangement joins TRBV5-6 to TRBJ1-1; a weak D match, TRBD1 (5 bases). The CDR3 runs 16 residues. CDR1 and CDR2 from the germline V gene are SGHDT and YYEEEE. V was clipped by 3 bases and J by 3 bases, with 18 bases between them. For the CDR3, the DNA is TGTGCCAGCAGCTCACCAGGGCTTTACGGAGACACTGAAGCTTTCTTT. Translation: CASSSPGLYGDTEAFF.

This clone was picked up one time. The rearrangement links TRBV5-1 to TRBJ2-2, with 8 bases matching TRBD2. CDR1 and CDR2 from the germline V gene are SGHRS and YFSETQ. The V and J ends lost 4 bases and 3 bases, in that order; junction bases with no gene match: 5. CDR3 size: 15 residues. CDR3 amino acids: CASSAKTSDTGELFF. The CDR3 bases are TGCGCCAGCAGCGCAAAGACTAGCGACACCGGGGAGCTGTTTTTT.

This chain uses TRBV19 with TRBJ2-3, with D tentatively TRBD1 (5 bases). Germline assignment: CDR1 LNHDA and CDR2 SQIVND (reference sequence). The V end was cut by 5 bases, the J end by 4 bases, with 13 bases between. This CDR3 region has 14 residues. The CDR3 protein is CASSGTGTADTQYF. The CDR3 region has the DNA TGTGCCAGTAGTGGAACAGGAACAGCAGATACGCAGTATTTT. Complete variable domain (other parts from reference TRBV19 and TRBJ2-3): DGGITQSPKYLFRKEGQNVTLSCEQNLNHDAMYWYRQDPGQGLRLIYYSQIVNDFQKGDIAEGYSVSREKKESFPLTVTSAQKNPTAFYLCASSGTGTADTQYFGPGTRLTVL.

DNA of the CDR3: TGTGCCAGCAGTGACGACGGAGCTAACTATGGCTACACCTTC. Protein sequence: CASSDDGANYGYTF. V and J are TRBV2 and TRBJ1-2; D gene unclear. CDR3 size: 14 residues. Looked up from germline, CDR1 is SNHLY and CDR2 is FYNNEI. Trimming cost V 3 bases and J 0 bases, with 8 bases left between them.

The rearrangement uses TRBV5-6 and TRBJ1-3; D unresolved. V was trimmed by 2 bases and J by 8 bases, leaving 8 bases between them. The germline V gene encodes CDR1 SGHDT and CDR2 YYEEEE. The CDR3 covers 12 residues. In DNA form, the CDR3 reads TGTGCCAGCAGCTTCGGTTACGACACCATATATTTT. Translated: CASSFGYDTIYF.

This clone was counted once. The rearrangement joins TRBV21-1 to TRBJ1-5; TRBD1 is the table's D call, not checked against the DNA. TRBV21-1 is annotated as a pseudogene. CDR3 length: 14 residues. CDR3 in DNA: TGTGCCAGCAGCAAAGGACAGGGTACTCAGCCCCAGCATTTT. Translation gives CASSKGQGTQPQHF.

This chain uses TRBV5-5 with TRBJ1-1; perhaps TRBD1 as D (5 bases). The length of the CDR3 is 15 residues. With 2 bases removed from V and 7 bases from J, the gap between germline ends came to 18 bases. Per the germline V gene, CDR1 is SGHKS and CDR2 is YYEKEE (reference sequence). Here the CDR3 DNA reads TGTGCCAGCAGCTTACGGCCAGGGAGTACGAGTGAAGCTTTCTTT. Its protein is CASSLRPGSTSEAFF.

This clone turned up a few times. The sample carries other DNA sequences with the same CDR3. The chain is built from TRBV27 and TRBJ2-5; TRBD1 matches 12 bases. Germline lookup yields CDR1 MNHEY and CDR2 SMNVEV (reference sequence). V lost 6 bases to trimming and J lost 5 bases; unmatched junction nucleotides: 7. This CDR3 has 15 residues. The chain's CDR3 is CASSSGTGGVETQYF. For the CDR3, the DNA is TGTGCCAGCAGCTCCGGGACAGGGGGCGTGGAGACCCAGTACTTC.

This chain uses TRBV27 with TRBJ2-1; possible D gene TRBD2, 5 bases. V lost 6 bases, J lost 0 bases, and 15 bases lay in between. The CDR3 sequence is 16 residues long. The germline V gene encodes CDR1 MNHEY and CDR2 SMNVEV (reference sequence). The CDR3 protein is CASRAARESSYNEQFF. The DNA of the CDR3 is TGTGCCAGCAGGGCTGCTAGGGAGAGCTCCTACAATGAGCAGTTCTTC.

This sequence joins TRBV4-2 and TRBJ1-1, with TRBD1 as a possible D gene (6 bases). CDR3 length: 15 amino acids. V was clipped by 1 base and J by 5 bases, with 14 bases between them. Germline V gene lookup returns CDR1 LGHNA and CDR2 YNFKEQ. The CDR3 region is CASSQVSGDKTEAFF. Written as DNA, the CDR3 is TGTGCCAGCAGCCAAGTTTCAGGGGACAAGACTGAAGCTTTCTTT.

The rearrangement uses TRBV2 and TRBJ2-7; 9 nucleotides match TRBD1. Germline CDR1 SNHLY, CDR2 FYNNEI. The CDR3 consists of 15 residues. V shed 6 bases, J shed 3 bases, and the junction held 9 bases outside the gene matches. CDR3 nucleotides: TGTGCCAGCAGGCTCAGGACAGGGGTTCTCTACGAGCAGTACGTC. Translated, it gives CASRLRTGVLYEQYV.

This chain joins TRBV5-1 and TRBJ1-3; the D gene is possibly TRBD1 (5 bases). The CDR3 sequence is 16 residues long. The germline V and J ends were trimmed by 4 bases and 0 bases, with 14 bases remaining between them. Per germline, CDR1 SGHRS and CDR2 YFSETQ. CDR3 sequence reads: CASSLAWGFSGNTIYF. CDR3 coding DNA: TGCGCCAGCAGCCTTGCCTGGGGGTTCTCTGGAAACACCATATATTTT.

In this sample, this clone turned up once. This chain links TRBV6-1 with TRBJ2-7, with D maybe TRBD1 (7 bases). The CDR3 has 16 amino acids. In germline, CDR1 is MNHNS, CDR2 SASEGT. V gave up 0 bases and J gave up 5 bases, with 17 bases separating them. CDR3 nucleotide sequence: TGTGCCAGCAGTGAAGCTAGGGGGCTAGCGTTACACGAGCAGTACGTC. Amino acids: CASSEARGLALHEQYV.

The rearrangement links TRBV4-1 to TRBJ1-1, with D unclear. Germline assignment: CDR1 MGHRA and CDR2 YSYEKL. This CDR3 region has 15 residues. V was clipped by 0 bases and J by 4 bases, with 12 bases between them. The CDR3 sequence is CASSQEVGRVTEAFF. The CDR3 nucleotides read TGCGCCAGCAGCCAAGAGGTAGGCCGGGTCACTGAAGCTTTCTTT.

V is TRBV6-5 and J is TRBJ2-3; D remains unclear. CDR3 length equals 12 residues. Germline V CDR1 and CDR2: MNHEY, SVGAGI. V was pared by 6 bases and J by 3 bases, with 7 bases between. The CDR3 DNA sequence: TGTGCCAGCAGGGAACGGACAGATACGCAGTATTTT. The encoded protein is CASRERTDTQYF.